This T cell receptor beta chain appears in the sequencing data of a study of T cells of healthy individuals. TCRdb analysed the 5' RACE reads with MiXCR anew, one entry per CDR3 protein. Among nearly 100,000 distinct CDR3 sequences, 17% were seen once, and the ten largest hold 6.2%. This clonotype appeared a few times. CDR3 length: 15 amino acids. In germline, CDR1 is SGHTA, CDR2 FQGNSA. V lost 1 base to trimming and J lost 1 base, with 10 bases between them. The chain recombines TRBV7-2 with TRBJ1-1; D is unclear. This receptor was taken from a human donor in good health. The DNA of the CDR3 is TGTGCCAGCAGCTTAGGTCCAGGAGCGAACACTGAAGCTTTCTTT. As protein: CASSLGPGANTEAFF.